This is a list of T cell receptor beta chains from one sample in a study of T cells in Graves' hyperthyroidism and ophthalmopathy. TCRdb redid the calling of the multiplex PCR reads with MiXCR, one entry per CDR3 protein. The repertoire holds about 410,000 distinct CDR3 sequences, with roughly 14% as singletons. Sequencing was carried out using blood. These receptors all stem from a man younger than 35 with Graves' ophthalmopathy. Each CDR3 is given with its conserved first and last residue. Fields, in order: V gene, clone size, J gene, D gene, CDR3 DNA, CDR3 protein. The D gene is left open where the match is weak. Not every row has a clone size; where given, it reads once, few, many or a size class.

v_call: TRBV29-1
clone_size: many
j_call: TRBJ2-5
d_call: .
cdr3_nt: TGCAGCGTTGAAGCCGGGGGAGAGACCCAGTACTTC
cdr3_aa: CSVEAGGETQYF

v_call: TRBV19
clone_size: many
j_call: TRBJ2-5
d_call: .
cdr3_nt: TGTGCCAGTAGTATGACTTCAGACAGCAAGACCCAGTACTTC
cdr3_aa: CASSMTSDSKTQYF

v_call: TRBV30
clone_size: .
j_call: TRBJ1-2
d_call: .
cdr3_nt: TGTGCCTGGAGCCGTGGAGCTAACTATGGCTACACCTTC
cdr3_aa: CAWSRGANYGYTF

v_call: TRBV24-1
clone_size: many
j_call: TRBJ1-2
d_call: .
cdr3_nt: TGTGCCACCACCAAATCGGGGATCTATGGCTACACCTTC
cdr3_aa: CATTKSGIYGYTF

v_call: TRBV5-8
clone_size: many
j_call: TRBJ2-1
d_call: TRBD1
cdr3_nt: TGTGCCAGCAGCTCTCTGGGACAGGGGTCCTACAATGAGCAGTTCTTC
cdr3_aa: CASSSLGQGSYNEQFF

v_call: TRBV6-2/TRBV6-3
clone_size: many
j_call: TRBJ2-3
d_call: TRBD1
cdr3_nt: TGTGCCAGCAGTTACTCGACCGGGACAGCCTTCACAGATACGCAGTATTTT
cdr3_aa: CASSYSTGTAFTDTQYF

v_call: TRBV6-5
clone_size: many
j_call: TRBJ2-7
d_call: .
cdr3_nt: TGTGCCAGCAGTTACTCACCAGGAATCTTCTACGAGCAGTACTTC
cdr3_aa: CASSYSPGIFYEQYF

v_call: TRBV20-1
clone_size: many
j_call: TRBJ1-2
d_call: .
cdr3_nt: TGCAGTGCTAGAGATCAGTACGGGGGAGGGTATGGCTACACCTTC
cdr3_aa: CSARDQYGGGYGYTF

v_call: TRBV6-2/TRBV6-3
clone_size: .
j_call: TRBJ2-3
d_call: .
cdr3_nt: TGTGCCAGCAGTTACTTGCCGGGCACAGATACGCAGTATTTT
cdr3_aa: CASSYLPGTDTQYF

v_call: TRBV15
clone_size: .
j_call: TRBJ2-3
d_call: .
cdr3_nt: TGTGCCACCAGCAGTCCCTCTAGGCAGGGTGTGGCAGATACGCAGTATTTT
cdr3_aa: CATSSPSRQGVADTQYF

v_call: TRBV2
clone_size: many
j_call: TRBJ2-3
d_call: TRBD2
cdr3_nt: TGTGCCAGCAGTGGTAGCGGGGGCGCAGATACGCAGTATTTT
cdr3_aa: CASSGSGGADTQYF

v_call: TRBV9
clone_size: .
j_call: TRBJ2-1
d_call: TRBD1
cdr3_nt: TGTGCCAGCAGCCCAGGACAGGTGCAGTTCTTC
cdr3_aa: CASSPGQVQFF

v_call: TRBV6-1
clone_size: few
j_call: TRBJ1-2
d_call: TRBD1
cdr3_nt: TGTGCCAGCAGTTTTGGGACAGGGGTTACGTGGGACTATGGCTACACCTTC
cdr3_aa: CASSFGTGVTWDYGYTF

v_call: TRBV7-9
clone_size: few
j_call: TRBJ1-5
d_call: .
cdr3_nt: TGTGCCAGCAGCTTGGGGGACGGGGTTCAGCCCCAGCATTTT
cdr3_aa: CASSLGDGVQPQHF

v_call: TRBV20-1
clone_size: many
j_call: TRBJ2-3
d_call: TRBD2
cdr3_nt: TGCAGCCATGGGCTAGCGGGGGCAGATACGCAGTATTTT
cdr3_aa: CSHGLAGADTQYF

v_call: TRBV6-1
clone_size: many
j_call: TRBJ1-2
d_call: .
cdr3_nt: TGTGCCAGCAGTTCTATTTATGGCTACACCTTC
cdr3_aa: CASSSIYGYTF

v_call: TRBV4-1
clone_size: few
j_call: TRBJ1-1
d_call: .
cdr3_nt: TGCGCCAGCAGCCAAGTTACGGACTTAGAAGCTTTCTTT
cdr3_aa: CASSQVTDLEAFF

v_call: TRBV6-1
clone_size: many
j_call: TRBJ2-5
d_call: TRBD1
cdr3_nt: TGTGCCAGCAGTTATTCTGAACCTGGACAGGGGGCTGGAGAGACCCAGTACTTC
cdr3_aa: CASSYSEPGQGAGETQYF

v_call: TRBV7-2
clone_size: .
j_call: TRBJ2-1
d_call: .
cdr3_nt: TGTGCCAGCAGCCCCCAGGGGGGGACTGAAGGGCAGTTCTTC
cdr3_aa: CASSPQGGTEGQFF

v_call: TRBV28
clone_size: .
j_call: TRBJ2-6
d_call: .
cdr3_nt: TGTGCCAGCAGTAACGGAACCACCCCACTTGCCAACGTCCTGACTTTC
cdr3_aa: CASSNGTTPLANVLTF

v_call: TRBV12-3/TRBV12-4
clone_size: many
j_call: TRBJ2-7
d_call: .
cdr3_nt: TGTGCCAGCAGTTTACGAGGGGATGGCTACGAGCAGTACTTC
cdr3_aa: CASSLRGDGYEQYF

v_call: TRBV7-9
clone_size: many
j_call: TRBJ2-7
d_call: .
cdr3_nt: TGTGCCAGCAGCTCCCCGAAGGTAGAGGGGTGGCACGAGCAGTACTTC
cdr3_aa: CASSSPKVEGWHEQYF

v_call: TRBV5-1
clone_size: many
j_call: TRBJ2-3
d_call: TRBD2
cdr3_nt: TGCGCCAGCAGCCCCTGGAGCGGGGGGGAATTAGATACGCAGTATTTT
cdr3_aa: CASSPWSGGELDTQYF

v_call: TRBV27
clone_size: many
j_call: TRBJ2-1
d_call: .
cdr3_nt: TGTGCCAGCACTGCCCCCGGGACTGTATACAATGAGCAGTTCTTC
cdr3_aa: CASTAPGTVYNEQFF

v_call: TRBV15
clone_size: few
j_call: TRBJ1-2
d_call: .
cdr3_nt: TGTGCCACCAGCAGAGATATCGGGGTGTATGGCTACACCTTC
cdr3_aa: CATSRDIGVYGYTF